This T cell receptor beta chain was retrieved from a study of CD8+CD57+ T cells in acquired aplastic anemia. Study in general: Yields of DNA that came from sorted CD4+ and CD8+ cells averaged roughly 3 ug. Read counts for CD4+ cells (from healthy donors) averaged about 10 million. Study results and limitations: Between the patient and control groups, CD8+ Simpson's diversity did not differ significantly. The number of CD8+ CDR3 sequences shared by patients and controls was twenty-nine.

The V gene lost 5 bases and the J gene lost 6 bases, with 10 bases spanning the gap. CDR3 length equals 12 residues. CDR1 and CDR2 (germline): MNHEY, SVGAGI. This clonotype was picked up one time. No antigen is known for it. TCR beta VDJ and CDR3 profiling used genomic DNA as template. TCRdb re-called the reads through MiXCR, storing one row per CDR3 protein. The sample lists around 140,000 distinct CDR3 sequences; less than 45% were seen once. The chain recombines TRBV6-5 with TRBJ2-5, with no clear D. The receptor comes from a human donor in good health, serving as a control. The sample was sorted CD4+, CD8+, or CD8+CD57+ T cells (not recorded which) from PBMCs. The CDR3 is CASSVGSQTQYF. In DNA, the CDR3 is TGTGCCAGCAGTGTGGGCAGCCAGACCCAGTACTTC.